This passage covers 18 T cell receptor beta chains from one sample sequenced in a study of control samples from healthy donors and cancer patients. Generated by immunoSEQ multiplex PCR, the TCRdb table keeps only in-frame clones and is missing some. The repertoire holds about 130,000 clones, 75% to 95% seen once, with 2.5% to 3% in the top ten. Sample: blood. The receptors were sampled from a man aged 35 to 55 in good health.

V usage is TRBV27 and J usage is TRBJ1-1; D may be TRBD1 (6 bases). Germline V gives CDR1 MNHEY, CDR2 SMNVEV (reference sequence). CDR3 length: 16 residues. V gave up 8 bases and J gave up 1 base, with 20 bases separating them. CDR3 sequence: CASSRMGGQGNTEAFF. The CDR3 bases are TGTGCCAGCTCTCGAATGGGGGGGCAGGGGAACACTGAAGCTTTCTTT.

The rearrangement links TRBV30 to TRBJ2-7; D possibly corresponds to TRBD1 (6 bases). Germline lookup yields CDR1 GTSNPN and CDR2 SVGIG (reference sequence). The V and J ends lost 0 bases and 2 bases respectively, with 8 bases between them. The CDR3 has 13 residues. This chain's CDR3 is CAWSVNRAYEQYF. The DNA of the CDR3 is TGTGCCTGGAGTGTAAACAGGGCCTACGAGCAGTACTTC.

The rearrangement joins TRBV5-1 to TRBJ2-1; D may correspond to TRBD1 or TRBD2 (5 bases each). Trimming removed 3 bases from V and 8 bases from J, with 24 bases in between. CDR3 length equals 17 residues. Germline-derived CDR1 and CDR2 are SGHRS and YFSETQ. The CDR3 coding sequence is TGCGCCAGCAGCTCTTCCCCACCGGGACCGACGTTCCATGAGCAGTTCTTC. Its protein is CASSSSPPGPTFHEQFF.

This chain uses TRBV3-1 (or the pseudogene TRBV3-2) with TRBJ1-6; D is unresolved. Germline-derived CDR1 and CDR2 are LGHDT and YNNKEL (reference sequence). The CDR3 is 15 amino acids. Trimming left V 4 bases short and J 0 bases short, with 7 bases between. CDR3 sequence (DNA): TGTGCCAGCAGCCTTAAAGGCTCCTATAATTCACCCCTCCACTTT. Encoded protein: CASSLKGSYNSPLHF.

The V gene is TRBV5-1, the J gene TRBJ2-5; 7 positions agree with TRBD1. CDR3 size: 13 residues. Germline V lookup: CDR1 SGHRS, CDR2 YFSETQ. The trim removed 4 bases at V and 5 bases at J, leaving 5 bases unmatched. The CDR3 sequence: CASSPTGLETQYF. CDR3 DNA sequence: TGCGCCAGCAGCCCGACAGGGTTGGAGACCCAGTACTTC.

This sequence joins TRBV11-2 and TRBJ1-4; D call uncertain. This CDR3 region has 13 residues. CDR1 is SGHAT and CDR2 is FQNNGV in the germline V gene. Trimming cost V 5 bases and J 8 bases, with 12 bases left between them. The CDR3 loop reads CASSPILGEKLFF. CDR3 DNA sequence: TGTGCCAGCAGCCCTATATTAGGGGAAAAACTGTTTTTT.

The chain uses TRBV4-1 and TRBJ1-5; tentatively, D is TRBD1 (5 bases). The CDR3 sequence is 14 residues long. V gave up 1 base and J gave up 7 bases, with 11 bases separating them. The germline gives CDR1 MGHRA, CDR2 YSYEKL. CDR3 region: CASSQVDSSQPQHF. CDR3 sequence (DNA): TGCGCCAGCAGCCAAGTTGACAGCTCGCAGCCCCAGCATTTT.

The V call is TRBV6-1, the J call TRBJ1-2, with D perhaps matching TRBD1 (6 bases). From germline, CDR1 is MNHNS and CDR2 SASEGT. CDR3 length equals 15 residues. Trimming left V 1 base short and J 5 bases short, with 14 bases between. CDR3 in amino acids: CASSEERGAGYGYTF. In nucleotides, the CDR3 is TGTGCCAGCAGTGAAGAGAGGGGGGCGGGGTATGGCTACACCTTC.

The chain recombines TRBV5-1 with TRBJ2-7; 7 positions agree with TRBD1. Germline loops: CDR1 SGHRS, CDR2 YFSETQ. The CDR3 covers 17 residues. Losses at the gene ends were 0 bases for V and 4 bases for J; bases not matched to a gene: 13. The DNA for the CDR3 is TGCGCCAGCAGCTTGGACTCCGGGACAGCCTTGGGATACGAGCAGTACTTC. Translated: CASSLDSGTALGYEQYF.

V gene TRBV28 combines with J gene TRBJ1-5; a weak D match, TRBD1 (5 bases). CDR3 length: 18 residues. Germline CDR1 MDHEN, CDR2 SYDVKM. The ends were cut back, 2 bases at V and 4 bases at J, with 21 bases in the middle. The chain's CDR3 is CASSLGFGRGLENQPQHF. CDR3 bases: TGTGCCAGCAGTTTAGGTTTCGGAAGGGGCCTCGAAAATCAGCCCCAGCATTTT.

This clone was detected only once. This sequence joins TRBV11-2 and TRBJ1-1, with a tentative D call TRBD1 (6 bases). The CDR3 is 14 residues long. Germline V gene lookup returns CDR1 SGHAT and CDR2 FQNNGV. V lost 6 bases and J lost 2, with 13 bases in between. CDR3 in DNA: TGTGCCAGCAGGTCGAGGGGGTACAACACTGAAGCTTTCTTT. It yields the protein CASRSRGYNTEAFF. The full variable domain, completed using reference TRBV11-2 and TRBJ1-1, is EAGVAQSPRYKIIEKRQSVAFWCNPISGHATLYWYQQILGQGPKLLIQFQNNGVVDDSQLPKDRFSAERLKGVDSTLKIQPAKLEDSAVYLCASRSRGYNTEAFFGQGTRLTVV.

This chain uses TRBV6-5 with TRBJ1-2; D call uncertain. CDR1 and CDR2 from the germline V gene are MNHEY and SVGAGI. V shed 6 bases and J shed 2 bases, with 7 bases lying between them. The length of the CDR3 is 12 residues. This CDR3 reads CASRQDNYGYTF. The CDR3 coding sequence is TGTGCCAGCAGACAAGACAACTATGGCTACACCTTC.

About this clone itself: The junction departs from the called germline gene at one end, perhaps through a read error. At the DNA level, this CDR3 is encoded by other sequences in the same sample as well. The chain employs TRBV12-5 and TRBJ1-1; 8 bases agree with TRBD1. Germline V lookup: CDR1 LGHNT, CDR2 FRNRAP. The CDR3 is 17 residues long. The CDR3, as DNA: TGTGCTAGTGGGTTGGTACTCACAGGGGGGGGGAACACTGAAGCTTTCTTT. Residues: CASGLVLTGGGNTEAFF.

The J gene is TRBJ1-6, the V gene TRBV2; no clear D. Germline V gene data show CDR1 as SNHLY and CDR2 as FYNNEI. With 1 base removed from V and 5 bases from J, the gap between germline ends came to 6 bases. The CDR3 consists of 14 residues. The CDR3 region is CASSEVADNSPLHF. In nucleotides, the CDR3 is TGTGCCAGCAGTGAAGTAGCCGATAATTCACCCCTCCACTTT.

The genes are TRBV12-3 or TRBV12-4 and TRBJ2-7, with D unclear. Trimming took 4 bases from V and 3 from J, leaving 10 bases between them. There are 13 residues in the CDR3. CDR3 loop: CASSSANHYEQYF. DNA of the CDR3: TGTGCCAGCAGTTCGGCTAACCACTACGAGCAGTACTTC.

J is TRBJ1-2 and V is TRBV5-6, with D tentatively TRBD1 (6 bases). Germline CDR1 SGHDT, CDR2 YYEEEE. Trimming removed 5 bases from V and 8 bases from J, with 19 bases in between. The CDR3 loop spans 14 amino acids. The CDR3 loop is CASSRPTGYHGYTF. CDR3 DNA: TGTGCCAGCAGTCGACCCACAGGGTATCACGGCTACACCTTC. The full variable domain, with the rest looked up from reference TRBV5-6 and TRBJ1-2, is DAGVTQSPTHLIKTRGQQVTLRCSPKSGHDTVSWYQQALGQGPQFIFQYYEEEERQRGNFPDRFSGHQFPNYSSELNVNALLLGDSALYLCASSRPTGYHGYTFGSGTRLTVV.

The chain's CDR3 is CASSRGVYSNQPQHF. The DNA of the CDR3 is TGTGCCAGCAGCCGGGGGGTATATAGCAATCAGCCCCAGCATTTT. J is TRBJ1-5 and V is TRBV5-8; TRBD1 might be the D (5 bases). CDR1 SGHTS and CDR2 YDEGEE come from the germline V gene. This CDR3 has 15 residues. Trimming took off 4 bases at V and 0 bases at J, with 11 bases between the two ends.

This clone was observed a few times. The rearrangement links TRBV28 to TRBJ1-6; D remains unclear. V was clipped by 7 bases and J by 8 bases, with 9 bases between them. Germline values: CDR1 MDHEN, CDR2 SYDVKM. CDR3 length: 12 residues. This CDR3 reads CASKSTDSPLHF. The CDR3 DNA follows: TGTGCCAGCAAGTCAACGGATTCACCCCTCCACTTT.